There are a few counts of the clone carrying this TCR beta chain. Treatment of any kind had been given to no patient before thyroid surgery. TCRdb re-called the PCR reads with MiXCR. The table records about 19,000 clones, about 25% of them present only once. The data belong to a study of metastatic and nonmetastatic thyroid tumors. V lost 4 bases, J lost 2 bases, and 15 bases lay in between. This CDR3 has 15 residues. Germline-derived CDR1 and CDR2 are MNHNS and SASEGT. The sequencing sample was made of blood. The source of this sequence is a male donor with papillary thyroid cancer or a benign thyroid nodule (not recorded which). Some clones in this sample may be carry-over from other donors' samples. The chain joins TRBV6-1 to TRBJ2-7; weak D call: TRBD1 (6 bases). CDR3 protein: CASSVEQGPTYEQYF. The DNA for the CDR3 is TGTGCCAGCAGTGTCGAACAGGGTCCCACCTACGAGCAGTACTTC.